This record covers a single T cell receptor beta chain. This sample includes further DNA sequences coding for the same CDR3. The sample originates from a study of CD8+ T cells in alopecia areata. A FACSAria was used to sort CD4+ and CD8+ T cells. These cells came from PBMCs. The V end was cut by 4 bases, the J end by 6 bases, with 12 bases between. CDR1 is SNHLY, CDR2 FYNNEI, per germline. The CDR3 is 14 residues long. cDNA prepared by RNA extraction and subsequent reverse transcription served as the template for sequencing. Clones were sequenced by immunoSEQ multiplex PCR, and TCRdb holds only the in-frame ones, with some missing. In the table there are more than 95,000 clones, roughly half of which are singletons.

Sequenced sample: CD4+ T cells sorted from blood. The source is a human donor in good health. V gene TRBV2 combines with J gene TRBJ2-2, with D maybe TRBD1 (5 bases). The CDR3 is CASSVGQTAGELFF. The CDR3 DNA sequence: TGTGCCAGCAGTGTGGGGCAGACCGCCGGGGAGCTGTTTTTT.